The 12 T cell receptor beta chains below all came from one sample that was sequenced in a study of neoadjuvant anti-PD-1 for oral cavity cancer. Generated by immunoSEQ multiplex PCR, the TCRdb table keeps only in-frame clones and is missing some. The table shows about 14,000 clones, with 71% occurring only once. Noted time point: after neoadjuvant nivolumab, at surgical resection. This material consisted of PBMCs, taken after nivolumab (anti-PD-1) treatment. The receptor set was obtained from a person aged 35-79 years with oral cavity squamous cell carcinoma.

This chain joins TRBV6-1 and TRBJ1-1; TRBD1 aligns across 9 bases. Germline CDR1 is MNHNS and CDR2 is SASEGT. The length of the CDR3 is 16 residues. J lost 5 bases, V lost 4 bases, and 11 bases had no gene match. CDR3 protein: CASSGINRGRGTEAFF. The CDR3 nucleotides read TGTGCCAGCAGTGGTATAAACAGGGGGCGGGGGACTGAAGCTTTCTTT.

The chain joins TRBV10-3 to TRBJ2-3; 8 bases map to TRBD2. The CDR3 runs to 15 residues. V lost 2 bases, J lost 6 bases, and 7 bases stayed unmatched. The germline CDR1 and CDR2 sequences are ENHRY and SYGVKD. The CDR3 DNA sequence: TGTGCCATCAGTGAGCGAGCGGGAGCTCCCGATACGCAGTATTTT. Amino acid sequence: CAISERAGAPDTQYF.

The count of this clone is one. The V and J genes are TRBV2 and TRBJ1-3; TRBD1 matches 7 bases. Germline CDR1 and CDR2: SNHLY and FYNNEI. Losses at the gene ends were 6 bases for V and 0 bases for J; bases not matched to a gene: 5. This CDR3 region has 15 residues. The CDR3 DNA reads TGTGCCAGCAGGCAGGGGGGAAACTCTGGAAACACCATATATTTT. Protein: CASRQGGNSGNTIYF.

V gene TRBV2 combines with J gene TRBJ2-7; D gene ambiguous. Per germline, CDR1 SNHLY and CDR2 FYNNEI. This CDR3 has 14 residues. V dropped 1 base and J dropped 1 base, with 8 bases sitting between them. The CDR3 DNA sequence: TGTGCCAGCAGTGAAGACAGATTATCCTACGAGCAGTACTTC. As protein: CASSEDRLSYEQYF.

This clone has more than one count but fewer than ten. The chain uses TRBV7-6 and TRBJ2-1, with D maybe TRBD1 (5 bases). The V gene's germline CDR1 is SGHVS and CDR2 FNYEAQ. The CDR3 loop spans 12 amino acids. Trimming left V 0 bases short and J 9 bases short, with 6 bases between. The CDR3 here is CASSLAQGEQFF. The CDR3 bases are TGTGCCAGCAGCTTAGCGCAGGGTGAGCAGTTCTTC.

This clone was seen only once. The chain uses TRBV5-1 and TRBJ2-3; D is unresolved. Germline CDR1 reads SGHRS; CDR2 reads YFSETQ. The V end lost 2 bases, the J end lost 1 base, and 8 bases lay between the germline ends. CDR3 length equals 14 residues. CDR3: CASSFSGGTDTQYF. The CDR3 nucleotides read TGCGCCAGCAGCTTTAGTGGGGGCACAGATACGCAGTATTTT. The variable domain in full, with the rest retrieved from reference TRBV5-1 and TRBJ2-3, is KAGVTQTPRYLIKTRGQQVTLSCSPISGHRSVSWYQQTPGQGLQFLFEYFSETQRNKGNFPGRFSGRQFSNSRSEMNVSTLELGDSALYLCASSFSGGTDTQYFGPGTRLTVL.

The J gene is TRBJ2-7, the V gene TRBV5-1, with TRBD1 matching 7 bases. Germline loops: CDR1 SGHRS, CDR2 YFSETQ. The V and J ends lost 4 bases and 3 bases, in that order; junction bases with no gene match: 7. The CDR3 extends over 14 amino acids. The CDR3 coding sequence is TGCGCCAGCAGCACCAGACAGGGCCACTACGAGCAGTACTTC. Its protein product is CASSTRQGHYEQYF.

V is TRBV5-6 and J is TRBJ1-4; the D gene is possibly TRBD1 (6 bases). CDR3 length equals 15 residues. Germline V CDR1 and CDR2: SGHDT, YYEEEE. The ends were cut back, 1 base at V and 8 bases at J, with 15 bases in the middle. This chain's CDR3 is CASSLKGQGQEKLFF. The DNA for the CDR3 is TGTGCCAGCAGCTTGAAGGGACAAGGCCAGGAAAAACTGTTTTTT. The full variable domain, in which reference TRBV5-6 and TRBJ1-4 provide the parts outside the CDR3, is DAGVTQSPTHLIKTRGQQVTLRCSPKSGHDTVSWYQQALGQGPQFIFQYYEEEERQRGNFPDRFSGHQFPNYSSELNVNALLLGDSALYLCASSLKGQGQEKLFFGSGTQLSVL.

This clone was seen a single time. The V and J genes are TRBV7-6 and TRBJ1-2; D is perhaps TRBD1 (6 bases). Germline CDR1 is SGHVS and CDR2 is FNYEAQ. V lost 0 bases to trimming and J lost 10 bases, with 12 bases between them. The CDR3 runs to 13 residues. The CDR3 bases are TGTGCCAGCAGCTTAGCCGGGGGCCCTTCCTACACCTTC. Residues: CASSLAGGPSYTF.

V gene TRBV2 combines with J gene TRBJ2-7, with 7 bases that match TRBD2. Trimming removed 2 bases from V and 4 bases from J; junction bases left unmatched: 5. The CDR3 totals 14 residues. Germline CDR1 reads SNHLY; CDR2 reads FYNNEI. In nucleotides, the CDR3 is TGTGCCAGCAGTGAATACGGGGGGTTATACGAGCAGTACTTC. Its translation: CASSEYGGLYEQYF. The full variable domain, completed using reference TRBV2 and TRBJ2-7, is EPEVTQTPSHQVTQMGQEVILRCVPISNHLYFYWYRQILGQKVEFLVSFYNNEISEKSEIFDDQFSVERPDGSNFTLKIRSTKLEDSAMYFCASSEYGGLYEQYFGPGTRLTVT.

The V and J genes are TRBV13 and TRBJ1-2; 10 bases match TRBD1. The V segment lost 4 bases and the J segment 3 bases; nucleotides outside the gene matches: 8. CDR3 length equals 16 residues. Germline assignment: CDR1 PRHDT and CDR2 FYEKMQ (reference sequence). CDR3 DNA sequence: TGTGCCAGCAGCTCGACCGGGACAGGGGTCTACTATGGCTACACCTTC. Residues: CASSSTGTGVYYGYTF. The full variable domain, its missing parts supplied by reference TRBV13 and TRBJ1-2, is AAGVIQSPRHLIKEKRETATLKCYPIPRHDTVYWYQQGPGQDPQFLISFYEKMQSDKGSIPDRFSAQQFSDYHSELNMSSLELGDSALYFCASSSTGTGVYYGYTFGSGTRLTVV.

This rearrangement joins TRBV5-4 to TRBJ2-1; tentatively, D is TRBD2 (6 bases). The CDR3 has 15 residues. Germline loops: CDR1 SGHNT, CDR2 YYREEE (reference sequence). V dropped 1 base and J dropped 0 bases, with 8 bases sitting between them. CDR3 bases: TGTGCCAGCAGCTTGATCGGGAGCTCCTACAATGAGCAGTTCTTC. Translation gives CASSLIGSSYNEQFF.